This T cell receptor (beta chain) was identified in a study of Graves' ophthalmopathy and Graves' hyperthyroidism. General study results and limits: Appearing in blood as well were most expanded thyroid clonotypes above 0.001 frequency.

For repertoire sequencing, the TCR beta CDR3 regions were amplified from RNA transcripts. HTBI primers were used in a first-round RT-PCR, which preceded a second-round multiplex PCR. TCRdb re-derived calls from the multiplex PCR reads in MiXCR, one entry per CDR3 protein. Of a few hundred thousand distinct CDR3 sequences listed, roughly a sixth are singletons. This clonotype has ten or more counts. The target antigen is unknown. Orbital computed tomography, thyroid ultrasound, TRAb, serum thyroxine and clinical symptoms formed the basis of diagnosis. Germline CDR1 MDHEN, CDR2 SYDVKM. The germline V and J ends were trimmed by 4 bases and 8 bases, with 18 bases remaining between them. The CDR3 runs 16 residues.

Input material: peripheral blood. This TCR came from an adult man with Graves' ophthalmopathy. The gene calls are TRBV28 and TRBJ1-6; the D gene is possibly TRBD1 (5 bases). CDR3 nucleotide sequence: TGTGCCAGCAGTTCTTTCAGGGCCTCAGTAGATTCACCCCTCCACTTT. It yields the protein CASSSFRASVDSPLHF. The variable domain in full, completed from reference TRBV28 and TRBJ1-6, reads DVKVTQSSRYLVKRTGEKVFLECVQDMDHENMFWYRQDPGLGLRLIYFSYDVKMKEKGDIPEGYSVSREKKERFSLILESASTNQTSMYLCASSSFRASVDSPLHFGNGTRLTVT.